This TCR beta chain was retrieved from a study of T cells after yellow fever vaccination. TCRdb re-called the 5' RACE reads through MiXCR, storing one row per CDR3 protein. The data show a few hundred thousand distinct CDR3 sequences, about a sixth seen once. The CDR3 spans 14 residues. With 4 bases removed from V and 3 bases from J, the gap between germline ends came to 12 bases. CDR1 SGHTA and CDR2 FQGNSA come from the germline V gene. The J gene is TRBJ2-5, the V gene TRBV7-2; either TRBD1 or TRBD2 may fit D (5 bases each). The source material was PBMCs, sampled 5 days after the first yellow fever vaccination. The receptor was derived from a man younger than 35 who received the YFV17D yellow fever vaccine. CDR3 nucleotides: TGTGCCAGCAGCTCCCCCGGGACCAAAGAGACCCAGTACTTC. Translating it yields CASSSPGTKETQYF.